This T cell receptor (beta chain) stems from a study of shared clonotypes between healthy human individuals. The wider study: Per donor, three plates held CD4 naive cells, three held CD4 memory, two held CD8 naive and one held CD8 memory.

Here immunoSEQ multiplex PCR was the method, and the copy in TCRdb shows in-frame clones only, minus some. The sample comprises around 610,000 clones, approximately 96% of which are singletons, and about 0.12% rests with the top ten. CDR1 MNHEY and CDR2 SMNVEV come from the germline V gene (reference sequence). The V and J ends lost 6 bases and 0 bases, in that order; junction bases with no gene match: 7. CDR3 length: 16 residues. Naive CD8 cells lacked CD45RO, underwent positive selection for CCR7 and left out terminally differentiated effector memory CD45RA+ cells. The chain is built from TRBV27 and TRBJ2-2; 7 bases are a match to TRBD2. The TCR comes from a woman in her thirties in good health. The sequenced material came from naive CD8+ T cells sorted from blood. The CDR3, as DNA: TGTGCCAGCAGCACGGGAGCGGGGTCGAACACCGGGGAGCTGTTTTTT. Translating gives CASSTGAGSNTGELFF.